This TCR beta chain is from a study of shared clonotypes between healthy human individuals. Naive CD8 isolation took CD45RO-negative cells positively selected for CCR7 and excluded terminally differentiated effector memory CD45RA+ cells. This was a deep-level run. Only in-frame clones appear in the TCRdb table, and some are missing; sequencing was by immunoSEQ multiplex PCR. The data hold around 2,000,000 clones, with just under 95% observed a single time. The CDR3 spans 13 residues. V lost 8 bases and J 5 bases, leaving 16 bases between the germline ends. Germline-derived CDR1 and CDR2 are MNHEY and SVGAGI.

This clonotype was obtained from a man between 18 and 35 years old in good health. The sample consisted of naive CD8+ T cells sorted from blood. The chain links TRBV6-5 to TRBJ2-7; maybe TRBD1 (6 bases). Written as DNA, the CDR3 is TGTGCCAGCGGGTACAGGGTTCAGAACGAGCAGTACTTC. Translating it yields CASGYRVQNEQYF.